A single sample is the source of the 21 T cell receptor beta chains below, sequenced in a study of beta chain features in type 1 diabetes. Overall study results and limits: TCRB CDR3s were moderately but significantly shorter in Type 1 diabetes patients in all four CD4+ subsets.

These receptors' antigens are unknown. cDNA synthesis used the whole RNA isolate, giving expressed TCRB sequences. Here immunoSEQ multiplex PCR was the method, and the copy in TCRdb shows in-frame clones only, minus some. The sample consists of 100,000 to 150,000 clones, around 10% of them appearing once. The sequencing sample was made of central memory CD4+ T cells from blood. These receptors all come from a man aged 25 to 40 with type 1 diabetes.

The chain employs TRBV29-1 and TRBJ2-3; TRBD2 agrees at 11 bases. This CDR3 has 12 residues. Germline V gives CDR1 SQVTM, CDR2 ANQGSEA. The ends lost 5 bases at V and 11 bases at J; junction bases unmatched: 6. DNA for the CDR3: TGCAGCGTTACTAGCGGGGGCCCGAGGCAGTATTTT. This encodes CSVTSGGPRQYF.

The V call is TRBV5-1, the J call TRBJ2-3, with TRBD2 as a possible D gene (5 bases). CDR3 length: 13 amino acids. Germline CDR1 SGHRS, CDR2 YFSETQ. The germline V and J ends were trimmed by 2 bases and 4 bases, with 8 bases remaining between them. For the CDR3, the DNA is TGCGCCAGCAGCTTAGAGGGCTCAGATACGCAGTATTTT. Translating it yields CASSLEGSDTQYF.

The CDR3, as DNA: TGCGCCAGCAGCTCGTCTAGCGGCGACAATGAGCAGTTCTTC. Protein sequence: CASSSSSGDNEQFF. The J gene is TRBJ2-1, the V gene TRBV5-1, with 7 bases identical to TRBD2. V lost 3 bases and J lost 5; bases outside the gene matches: 5. The CDR3 is made up of 14 amino acids. CDR1 and CDR2 (germline): SGHRS, YFSETQ.

V usage is TRBV5-1 and J usage is TRBJ2-7, with a tentative D call TRBD1 (6 bases). Germline V CDR1 and CDR2: SGHRS, YFSETQ. V shed 4 bases and J shed 5 bases, with 22 bases lying between them. This CDR3 is built from 16 residues. The CDR3 DNA reads as TGCGCCAGCAGCATACAAACAACAGGGAGAGGCGACGAGCAGTACTTC. Its protein product is CASSIQTTGRGDEQYF. The entire variable domain, with the rest obtained from reference TRBV5-1 and TRBJ2-7, is as follows: KAGVTQTPRYLIKTRGQQVTLSCSPISGHRSVSWYQQTPGQGLQFLFEYFSETQRNKGNFPGRFSGRQFSNSRSEMNVSTLELGDSALYLCASSIQTTGRGDEQYFGPGTRLTVT.

Written as DNA, the CDR3 is TGTGCCAGCAGCGATTATGGCTCGGGGATAGCCAAAAACATTCAGTACTTC. Residues: CASSDYGSGIAKNIQYF. The chain carries TRBV7-2 and TRBJ2-4; maybe TRBD2 (5 bases). The V end lost 5 bases, the J end lost 0 bases, and 17 bases lay between the germline ends. The CDR3 consists of 17 residues. CDR1 and CDR2 from the germline V gene are SGHTA and FQGNSA.

This clone was observed a few times. V and J are TRBV7-6 and TRBJ2-7; 7 bases align to TRBD2. CDR1 and CDR2 from the germline V gene are SGHVS and FNYEAQ. Unmatched junction bases numbered 11, after V lost 5 bases and J lost 7 bases. The CDR3 is 14 amino acids. The CDR3 DNA sequence: TGTGCCAGCAGCAGACAAGGGACTACCGCAGAGCAGTACTTC. This codes for CASSRQGTTAEQYF.

The chain joins TRBV30 to TRBJ2-1; perhaps TRBD2 as D (5 bases). This CDR3 is 12 amino acids long. The germline V and J ends were trimmed by 0 bases and 13 bases, with 13 bases remaining between them. CDR1 and CDR2 (germline): GTSNPN, SVGIG (reference sequence). The DNA for the CDR3 is TGTGCCTGGAGTGTAGTTCGGCGGGCCCAGTTCTTC. Residues: CAWSVVRRAQFF.

This clone was seen more than once but under ten times. At the DNA level, this CDR3 is encoded by other sequences in the same sample as well. The genes are TRBV5-1 and TRBJ2-5; D is perhaps TRBD2 (6 bases). Germline values: CDR1 SGHRS, CDR2 YFSETQ. V was trimmed by 0 bases and J by 5 bases, leaving 11 bases between them. This CDR3 has 14 amino acids. CDR3 in amino acids: CASSLAGGEETQYF. In nucleotides, the CDR3 is TGCGCCAGCAGCTTGGCCGGGGGAGAGGAGACCCAGTACTTC.

This clone was found a few times. This chain links TRBV19 with TRBJ1-1; TRBD1 agrees at 7 bases. This CDR3 is 14 amino acids long. In germline, CDR1 is LNHDA, CDR2 SQIVND (reference sequence). Trimming removed 3 bases from V and 3 bases from J; junction bases left unmatched: 4. In DNA, the CDR3 is TGTGCCAGTAGTATCGGGACAGCCGACACTGAAGCTTTCTTT. As protein: CASSIGTADTEAFF. Using reference TRBV19 and TRBJ1-1 for the parts outside the CDR3, the full variable domain is DGGITQSPKYLFRKEGQNVTLSCEQNLNHDAMYWYRQDPGQGLRLIYYSQIVNDFQKGDIAEGYSVSREKKESFPLTVTSAQKNPTAFYLCASSIGTADTEAFFGQGTRLTVV.

As to this clone: This same CDR3 is encoded by further DNA sequences in the sample. The V gene is TRBV18, the J gene TRBJ1-3, with D uncertain. The CDR3 totals 15 residues. From germline, CDR1 is KGHSH and CDR2 LQKENI. Trimming took 1 base from V and 0 from J, leaving 7 bases between them. This CDR3 is CASSPRWSSGNTIYF. The CDR3, as DNA: TGTGCCAGCTCACCACGTTGGAGCTCTGGAAACACCATATATTTT. Filled out from reference TRBV18 and TRBJ1-3, the complete variable domain reads NAGVMQNPRHLVRRRGQEARLRCSPMKGHSHVYWYRQLPEEGLKFMVYLQKENIIDESGMPKERFSAEFPKEGPSILRIQQVVRGDSAAYFCASSPRWSSGNTIYFGEGSWLTVV.

This clone has only a few counts. The chain has TRBV7-3 and TRBJ2-2; 8 positions match TRBD1. Germline CDR1 reads SGHTA; CDR2 reads FQGTGA. The J segment lost 6 bases and the V segment lost 6 bases, leaving 6 bases of the junction unmatched. There are 14 residues in the CDR3. CDR3 loop: CASRYTGGSGELFF. The CDR3 DNA reads as TGTGCCAGCAGATACACAGGGGGATCCGGGGAGCTGTTTTTT.

This chain joins TRBV14 and TRBJ2-3, with 11 bases identical to TRBD2. This CDR3 spans 15 amino acids. The ends lost 5 bases at V and 6 bases at J; junction bases unmatched: 7. Germline CDR1 reads SGHDN; CDR2 reads FVKESK. The CDR3 DNA follows: TGTGCCAGCAGCTACCGTAGCGGGGGGGCGGATACGCAGTATTTT. Its translation is CASSYRSGGADTQYF.

CDR3 in DNA: TGTGCCAGCAGCCTGCGGGGGGTTGGGGAGACCCAGTACTTC. It specifies CASSLRGVGETQYF. The rearrangement links TRBV5-6 to TRBJ2-5; 8 bases match TRBD2. The trim removed 4 bases at V and 5 bases at J, leaving 7 bases unmatched. Germline CDR1 and CDR2: SGHDT and YYEEEE. The CDR3 has 14 amino acids.

V gene TRBV11-1 combines with J gene TRBJ1-1; unclear D gene. The germline V gene encodes CDR1 SGHAT and CDR2 FQDESV (reference sequence). The length of the CDR3 is 16 residues. V lost 5 bases and J 4 bases, leaving 20 bases between the germline ends. Here the CDR3 DNA reads TGTGCCAGCAGCCGAGGCCCAGCCAAGTTGGGCACTGAAGCTTTCTTT. The encoded protein is CASSRGPAKLGTEAFF.

The chain carries TRBV6-6 and TRBJ1-5; D is uncertain. The CDR3 covers 12 residues. V gave up 6 bases and J gave up 6 bases, with 9 bases separating them. Germline V CDR1 and CDR2: MNHNY, SVGAGI (reference sequence). The CDR3 DNA reads TGTGCCAGCAGCTCCCCTGTTCAGCCCCAGCATTTT. Translating gives CASSSPVQPQHF.

This clone was seen many times. The gene calls are TRBV29-1 and TRBJ1-1, with 10 bases fitting TRBD1. Germline CDR1 reads SQVTM; CDR2 reads ANQGSEA. The CDR3 runs to 15 residues. Trimming cost V 5 bases and J 1 base; bases outside gene matches: 7. CDR3 nucleotides: TGCAGCGTTCTCGACAGGGGGCGTGGGAACACTGAAGCTTTCTTT. As protein: CSVLDRGRGNTEAFF.

This clone turned up a few times. The rearrangement joins TRBV15 to TRBJ2-7; D call uncertain. Trimming took 0 bases from V and 5 from J, leaving 11 bases between them. CDR3 length: 14 amino acids. Germline V gene sequence: CDR1 LNHNV, CDR2 YYDKDF (reference sequence). The CDR3 sequence is CATSRDSAQDEQYF. CDR3 coding DNA: TGTGCCACCAGCAGAGACTCGGCTCAGGACGAGCAGTACTTC.

This clone was seen more than once but under ten times. The gene calls are TRBV15 and TRBJ1-5; no reliable D call. V was pared by 1 base and J by 5 bases, with 3 bases between. The CDR3 loop spans 12 amino acids. Germline V CDR1 and CDR2: LNHNV, YYDKDF (reference sequence). The CDR3 region is CATSRVDQPQHF. CDR3 nucleotides: TGTGCCACCAGCAGAGTAGATCAGCCCCAGCATTTT.

The chain couples TRBV27 to TRBJ2-3, with 7 bases matching TRBD1. The CDR3 length is 13 residues. V gave up 5 bases and J gave up 6 bases; unmatched junction bases: 5. Germline-derived CDR1 and CDR2 are MNHEY and SMNVEV (reference sequence). The CDR3 sequence is CASSLKGADTQYF. The DNA of the CDR3 is TGTGCCAGCAGTCTGAAGGGGGCGGATACGCAGTATTTT.

The table lists this clone with a few counts. The chain uses TRBV29-1 and TRBJ2-7; 7 nucleotides line up with TRBD1. Unmatched junction bases numbered 10, after V lost 5 bases and J lost 3 bases. The germline CDR1 and CDR2 sequences are SQVTM and ANQGSEA. There are 14 residues in the CDR3. The CDR3 bases are TGCAGCGTTACCGGGACAGTATGGAACTACGAGCAGTACTTC. Its translation is CSVTGTVWNYEQYF.

The chain is built from TRBV9 and TRBJ2-4; unclear D gene. Looked up from germline, CDR1 is SGDLS and CDR2 is YYNGEE. The germline V and J ends were trimmed by 4 bases and 4 bases, with 9 bases remaining between them. This CDR3 has 13 residues. The CDR3 loop reads CASSPSVKNIQYF. In DNA form, the CDR3 reads TGTGCCAGCAGCCCCAGTGTGAAAAACATTCAGTACTTC.